Listed below are T cell receptor beta chains from one sample, sequenced in a study of T cells in Graves' hyperthyroidism and ophthalmopathy. Each CDR3 protein gets one entry after TCRdb re-called the multiplex PCR reads with MiXCR. The data contain approximately 210,000 distinct CDR3 sequences, approximately 17% of them singletons. Material: blood. These receptor sequences come from a middle-aged man with Graves' hyperthyroidism. Both conserved end residues are part of each CDR3. Fields, in order: CDR3 protein, CDR3 DNA, clone size, J gene, D gene, CDR3 length, V gene. D genes are given only for firm matches. Some rows have no size entry. The others give once, few or many, or a class for an expanded clone.

CASSPLPSHLGRQGQETQYF	TGTGCCAGCAGTCCGCTCCCTTCTCATTTGGGTCGGCAGGGACAAGAGACCCAGTACTTC	many	TRBJ2-5	-	20	TRBV28
CSAPGQANQPQHF	TGCAGTGCCCCAGGACAGGCCAATCAGCCCCAGCATTTT	few	TRBJ1-5	TRBD1	13	TRBV20-1
CASSLTSGTGSPLHF	TGTGCCAGCAGCTTAACCTCCGGGACAGGGAGCCCCCTCCACTTT	-	TRBJ1-6	TRBD1	15	TRBV11-2
CSVESSGIADTQYF	TGCAGCGTTGAATCTAGCGGGATAGCAGATACGCAGTATTTT	many	TRBJ2-3	TRBD2	14	TRBV29-1
CASRTDRGAYGYTF	TGTGCCAGCAGGACGGACAGGGGAGCCTATGGCTACACCTTC	once	TRBJ1-2	TRBD1	14	TRBV6-1
CATSRDRAIGEQFF	TGTGCCACCAGCAGAGATAGGGCCATTGGTGAGCAGTTCTTC	-	TRBJ2-1	-	14	TRBV15
CSAQAGDEETQYF	TGCAGTGCCCAAGCGGGAGACGAGGAGACCCAGTACTTC	many	TRBJ2-5	TRBD2	13	TRBV20-1
CSAAQGASSNQPQHF	TGCAGTGCCGCTCAGGGGGCGTCGAGCAATCAGCCCCAGCATTTT	-	TRBJ1-5	TRBD1	15	TRBV20-1
CASSQDRASGRYEQFF	TGTGCCAGCAGCCAAGATAGGGCTAGCGGGAGATATGAGCAGTTCTTC	many	TRBJ2-1	TRBD2	16	TRBV3-1
CSAKGTSGRAGTGELFF	TGCAGCGCAAAAGGGACTAGCGGGAGGGCGGGCACCGGGGAGCTGTTTTTT	many	TRBJ2-2	TRBD2	17	TRBV29-1
CASSLAGDGTEAFF	TGTGCCAGCAGCTTAGCGGGGGATGGCACTGAAGCTTTCTTT	few	TRBJ1-1	-	14	TRBV7-6
CASSYLRIGDPYEQYF	TGTGCCAGCAGTTACCTTCGAATCGGGGACCCCTACGAGCAGTACTTC	many	TRBJ2-7	-	16	TRBV6-2/TRBV6-3
CATGLAGYNEQFF	TGTGCCACCGGACTAGCGGGATACAATGAGCAGTTCTTC	-	TRBJ2-1	TRBD2	13	TRBV10-3
CSAIGNPATDTQYF	TGCAGTGCTATAGGAAACCCGGCCACAGATACGCAGTATTTT	many	TRBJ2-3	-	14	TRBV20-1
CASRDSGMFADTQYF	TGTGCCAGCAGGGATAGCGGGATGTTCGCAGATACGCAGTATTTT	few	TRBJ2-3	TRBD2	15	TRBV14
CASRGQGVVNEQFF	TGCGCCAGCAGGGGACAGGGGGTTGTAAATGAGCAGTTCTTC	-	TRBJ2-1	TRBD1	14	TRBV4-1
CASSLEVDRGYYEQYF	TGTGCCAGTAGTTTAGAAGTCGACAGGGGTTACTACGAGCAGTACTTC	-	TRBJ2-7	TRBD1	16	TRBV19
CATRGTEETQYF	TGTGCCACCAGGGGGACGGAGGAGACCCAGTACTTC	many	TRBJ2-5	-	12	TRBV24-1
CASSPGPSSNYGYTF	TGTGCCAGCAGCCCAGGGCCATCCTCTAACTATGGCTACACCTTC	-	TRBJ1-2	-	15	TRBV9
CASSEAGSGANVLTF	TGTGCCAGCAGTGAAGCAGGCTCTGGGGCCAACGTCCTGACTTTC	many	TRBJ2-6	-	15	TRBV6-1
CASSPEGQVGHYGYTF	TGTGCCAGCAGCCCGGAAGGACAGGTGGGCCACTATGGCTACACCTTC	many	TRBJ1-2	TRBD1	16	TRBV6-2/TRBV6-3
CASSLPQGAGGYSEQFF	TGTGCCAGCAGTTTACCGCAGGGGGCAGGGGGGTATTCGGAGCAGTTCTTC	-	TRBJ2-1	TRBD1	17	TRBV27
CSARDAGYNEQFF	TGCAGTGCTAGAGACGCTGGATACAATGAGCAGTTCTTC	many	TRBJ2-1	-	13	TRBV20-1
CASSEVRDTGEAFF	TGTGCCAGCAGTGAGGTAAGGGACACCGGTGAAGCTTTCTTT	few	TRBJ1-1	-	14	TRBV2